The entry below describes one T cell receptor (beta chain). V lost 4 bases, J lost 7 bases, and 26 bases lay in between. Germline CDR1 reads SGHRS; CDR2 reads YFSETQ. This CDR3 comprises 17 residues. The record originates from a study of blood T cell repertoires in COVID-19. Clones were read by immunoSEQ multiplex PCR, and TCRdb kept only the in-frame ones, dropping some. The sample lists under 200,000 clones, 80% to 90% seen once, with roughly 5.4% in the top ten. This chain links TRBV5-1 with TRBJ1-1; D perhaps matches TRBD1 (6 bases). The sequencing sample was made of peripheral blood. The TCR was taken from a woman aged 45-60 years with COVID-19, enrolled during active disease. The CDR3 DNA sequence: TGCGCCAGCAGCCCGAGTATGAGGACAGTGACTATAATTGAAGCTTTCTTT. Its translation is CASSPSMRTVTIIEAFF.